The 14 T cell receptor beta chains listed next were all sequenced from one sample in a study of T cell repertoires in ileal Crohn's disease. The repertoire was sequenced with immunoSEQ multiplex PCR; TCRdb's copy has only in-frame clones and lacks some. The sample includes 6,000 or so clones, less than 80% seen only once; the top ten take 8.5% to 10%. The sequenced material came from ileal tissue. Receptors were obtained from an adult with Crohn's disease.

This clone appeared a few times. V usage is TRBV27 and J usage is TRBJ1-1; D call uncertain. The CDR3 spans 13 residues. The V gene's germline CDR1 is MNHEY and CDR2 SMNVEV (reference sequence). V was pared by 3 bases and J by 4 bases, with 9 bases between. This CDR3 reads CASSFTGGTEAFF. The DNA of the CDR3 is TGTGCCAGCAGTTTCACTGGCGGCACTGAAGCTTTCTTT.

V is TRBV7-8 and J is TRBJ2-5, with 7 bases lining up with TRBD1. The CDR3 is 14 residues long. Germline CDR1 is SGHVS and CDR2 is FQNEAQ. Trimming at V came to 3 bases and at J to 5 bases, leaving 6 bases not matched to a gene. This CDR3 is CASSFTDRLETQYF. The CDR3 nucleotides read TGTGCCAGCAGCTTCACGGACAGGCTGGAGACCCAGTACTTC.

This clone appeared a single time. CDR3 nucleotide sequence: TGTGCCAGCAGCTTCGCGACCGGGGAGCTGTTTTTT. Translating it yields CASSFATGELFF. This rearrangement joins TRBV7-2 to TRBJ2-2; no clear D gene. Deletions cut 3 bases from V and 5 bases from J, with 4 bases between. Germline V gene lookup returns CDR1 SGHTA and CDR2 FQGNSA. The CDR3 length is 12 residues. The full variable domain, its missing parts supplied by reference TRBV7-2 and TRBJ2-2, is GAGVSQSPSNKVTEKGKDVELRCDPISGHTALYWYRQSLGQGLEFLIYFQGNSAPDKSGLPSDRFSAERTGGSVSTLTIQRTQQEDSAVYLCASSFATGELFFGEGSRLTVL.

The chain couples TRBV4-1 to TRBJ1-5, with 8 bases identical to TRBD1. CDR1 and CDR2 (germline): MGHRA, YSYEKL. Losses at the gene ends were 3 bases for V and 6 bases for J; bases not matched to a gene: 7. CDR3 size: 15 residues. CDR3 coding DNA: TGCGCCAGCAGCCATCAGGACAGGGAGGCTCAGCCCCAGCATTTT. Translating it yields CASSHQDREAQPQHF.

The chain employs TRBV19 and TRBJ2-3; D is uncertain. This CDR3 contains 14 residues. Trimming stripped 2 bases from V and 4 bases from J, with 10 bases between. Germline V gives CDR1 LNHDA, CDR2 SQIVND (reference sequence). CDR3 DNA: TGTGCCAGTAGTATATCTCTCCTAGCAGATACGCAGTATTTT. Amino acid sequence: CASSISLLADTQYF.

The CDR3 spells CASSLGRTNEQFF. CDR3 sequence (DNA): TGTGCCAGCAGCTTGGGCAGAACCAATGAGCAGTTCTTC. The chain uses TRBV5-6 and TRBJ2-1; no firm D call. Between the trimmed V and J ends, which lost 0 bases and 6 bases, there was a span of 7 bases. CDR3 length equals 13 residues. Germline loops: CDR1 SGHDT, CDR2 YYEEEE.

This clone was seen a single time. Written as DNA, the CDR3 is TGTGCCAGCAGTGAAGCGACTGGTGGATACGAGCAGTACTTC. This translates into CASSEATGGYEQYF. J is TRBJ2-7 and V is TRBV6-1; no firm D call. V was pared by 0 bases and J by 4 bases, with 10 bases between. In germline, CDR1 is MNHNS, CDR2 SASEGT. The CDR3 has 14 residues.

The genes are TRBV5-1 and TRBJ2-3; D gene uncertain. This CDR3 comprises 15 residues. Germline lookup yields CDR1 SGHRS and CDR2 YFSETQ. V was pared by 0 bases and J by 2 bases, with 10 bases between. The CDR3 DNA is TGCGCCAGCAGCTTGGGGCAATCCAACACAGATACGCAGTATTTT. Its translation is CASSLGQSNTDTQYF.

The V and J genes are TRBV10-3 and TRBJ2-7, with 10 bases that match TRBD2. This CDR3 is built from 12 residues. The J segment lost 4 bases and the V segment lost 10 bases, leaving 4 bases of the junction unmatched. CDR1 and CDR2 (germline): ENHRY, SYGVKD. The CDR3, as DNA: TGTGCCACCCGGACTAGCGGTTACGAGCAGTACTTC. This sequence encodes CATRTSGYEQYF.

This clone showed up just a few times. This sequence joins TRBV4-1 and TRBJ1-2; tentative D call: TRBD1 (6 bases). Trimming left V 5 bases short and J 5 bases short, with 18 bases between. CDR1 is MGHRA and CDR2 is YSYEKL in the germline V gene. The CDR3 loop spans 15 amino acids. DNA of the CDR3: TGCGCCAGCAGCACACCTGGGGTAGGGGGTTATGGCTACACCTTC. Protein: CASSTPGVGGYGYTF.

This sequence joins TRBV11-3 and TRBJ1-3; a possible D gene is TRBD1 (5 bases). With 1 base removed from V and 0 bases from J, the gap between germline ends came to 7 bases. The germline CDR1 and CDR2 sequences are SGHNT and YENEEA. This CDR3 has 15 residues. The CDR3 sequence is CASSLGGPSGNTIYF. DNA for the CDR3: TGTGCCAGCAGCTTAGGGGGCCCCTCTGGAAACACCATATATTTT.

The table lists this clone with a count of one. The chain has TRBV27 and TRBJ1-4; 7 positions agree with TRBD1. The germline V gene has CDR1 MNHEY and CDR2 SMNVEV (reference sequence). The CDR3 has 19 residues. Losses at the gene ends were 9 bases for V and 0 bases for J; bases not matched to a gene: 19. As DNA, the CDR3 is TGTGCCAGGGGGGGATGGGACAGCGATTTATATGCAACTAATGAAAAACTGTTTTTT. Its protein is CARGGWDSDLYATNEKLFF.

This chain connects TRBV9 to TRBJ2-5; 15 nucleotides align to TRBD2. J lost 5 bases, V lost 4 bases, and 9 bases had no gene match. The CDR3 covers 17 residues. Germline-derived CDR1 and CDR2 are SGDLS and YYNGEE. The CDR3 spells CASSPRTSGGEGETQYF. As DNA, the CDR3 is TGTGCCAGCAGCCCCAGGACTAGCGGGGGGGAGGGGGAGACCCAGTACTTC.

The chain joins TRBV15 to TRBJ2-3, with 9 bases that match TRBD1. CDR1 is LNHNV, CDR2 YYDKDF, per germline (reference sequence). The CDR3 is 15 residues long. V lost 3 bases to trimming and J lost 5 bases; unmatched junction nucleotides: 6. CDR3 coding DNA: TGTGCCACCAGCAGGGTTAGACAGGGGGAAGATACGCAGTATTTT. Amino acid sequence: CATSRVRQGEDTQYF.